The subject of this entry is one TCR beta chain. It lacks a known antigen. No base-level quality is on record; no much larger clone is a single base apart. This sample is part of a study of patients and donors after allogeneic stem cell transplantation (dated by TCRdb to 2018 to 2020). The library was obtained by RT-PCR. The sequencer listed for this sample is NextSeq 550. The public reads were run again by TCRdb, first through fastp at Q25 and then through MiXCR, and only productive beta chains were kept. Rows matching on CDR3 protein sequence are summarized as one entry with the most common DNA and genes. A total of 400,000 to 500,000 distinct CDR3 sequences appear in this sample, 16% of them only once. Of the sample, 6% to 8% falls within the top ten clones. The CDR3 spans 17 residues, from the cysteine through the phenylalanine. The sequence is cut down to CDR3 DNA, 51 bases in frame from base 1. The germline V gene encodes CDR1 ENHRY and CDR2 SYGVKD. V gives up 2 bases and J gives up 2 bases, and the segment between their germline ends measures 13 bases.

This TCR came from a human donor who was either an allogeneic HSCT recipient or a stem cell or donor lymphocyte infusion donor (not recorded which). It is not recorded whose cells these are; they may come from a transplant donor. Specimen: blood, either unsorted or a sorted T cell fraction (not recorded which). The chain uses TRBV10-3 and TRBJ1-6; the D gene is perhaps TRBD1, on 6 matching bases. The CDR3 region: CAISEIWGGAYNSPLHF. The DNA sequence is as follows: TGTGCCATCAGTGAGATATGGGGGGGCGCCTATAATTCACCCCTCCACTTT.